These 18 T cell receptor beta chains originate from one sample sequenced in a study of blood T cell repertoires in COVID-19. Some clones are missing from TCRdb's copy, which holds only in-frame ones; the method was immunoSEQ multiplex PCR. The repertoire holds around 70,000 clones, with roughly nine tenths as singletons. Sequences were obtained from peripheral blood. These receptors came from a man between 50 and 59 years old with COVID-19, enrolled during active disease.

V is TRBV19 and J is TRBJ1-1; D not resolved. CDR1 and CDR2 (germline): LNHDA, SQIVND (reference sequence). The length of the CDR3 is 13 residues. V was trimmed by 6 bases and J by 3 bases, leaving 11 bases between them. DNA of the CDR3: TGTGCCAGTAGGAGGGCATACGACACTGAAGCTTTCTTT. This gives the protein CASRRAYDTEAFF.

The rearrangement joins TRBV15 to TRBJ1-1; no definite D call. CDR1 and CDR2 (germline): LNHNV, YYDKDF (reference sequence). This CDR3 spans 14 amino acids. Between the trimmed V and J ends, which lost 1 base and 9 bases, there was a span of 15 bases. The CDR3, as DNA: TGTGCCACCAGCAGAGCTCGCTCTGGACTAAAAGCTTTCTTT. Translation gives CATSRARSGLKAFF.

The CDR3 nucleotides are TGTGCCACCAGCAACAGGGTTAAAGGGACCCAGTACTTC. Amino acid sequence: CATSNRVKGTQYF. The rearrangement links TRBV15 to TRBJ2-5; D might be TRBD1 (6 bases). CDR1 LNHNV and CDR2 YYDKDF come from the germline V gene (reference sequence). CDR3 length equals 13 residues. Trimming stripped 4 bases from V and 7 bases from J, with 13 bases between.

The gene calls are TRBV9 and TRBJ2-7, with 7 nucleotides matching TRBD2. The CDR3 totals 18 residues. With V trimmed by 1 base and J by 9 bases, 22 bases remained unmatched. Per germline, CDR1 SGDLS and CDR2 YYNGEE. The CDR3 loop reads CASSVRKGLADTSTRQYF. DNA of the CDR3: TGTGCCAGCAGCGTAAGGAAAGGGCTAGCGGACACATCTACGAGGCAGTACTTC. The full variable domain, with the rest looked up from reference TRBV9 and TRBJ2-7, is DSGVTQTPKHLITATGQRVTLRCSPRSGDLSVYWYQQSLDQGLQFLIQYYNGEERAKGNILERFSAQQFPDLHSELNLSSLELGDSALYFCASSVRKGLADTSTRQYFGPGTRLTVT.

This clone appeared a single time. V and J are TRBV28 and TRBJ2-1, with D tentatively TRBD2 (5 bases). CDR3 length: 13 residues. Germline V CDR1 and CDR2: MDHEN, SYDVKM. V shed 1 base and J shed 8 bases, with 9 bases lying between them. The DNA for the CDR3 is TGTGCCAGCAGTTTATCCCGGGAACATGAGCAGTTCTTC. Translating it yields CASSLSREHEQFF.

The chain joins TRBV6-2 or TRBV6-3 to TRBJ2-1, with unresolved D. This CDR3 is built from 12 residues. Germline assignment: CDR1 MNHEY and CDR2 SVGEGT. Trimming removed 8 bases at V and 8 bases at J, with 13 bases between. CDR3 amino acids: CASRPLRDEQFF. The CDR3 bases are TGTGCCAGCCGCCCGCTCCGCGATGAGCAGTTCTTC.

This clone has just a few counts. The gene calls are TRBV6-5 and TRBJ1-5; D remains ambiguous. The germline CDR1 and CDR2 sequences are MNHEY and SVGAGI. The CDR3 contains 14 residues. Trimming took 6 bases from V and 4 from J, leaving 13 bases between them. The CDR3 sequence: CASSDTLENQPQHF. The CDR3, as DNA: TGTGCCAGCAGCGATACCTTGGAGAATCAGCCCCAGCATTTT.

The chain recombines TRBV11-2 with TRBJ1-1; D might be TRBD1 (6 bases). This CDR3 has 17 residues. V dropped 5 bases and J dropped 4 bases, with 23 bases sitting between them. CDR1 and CDR2 from the germline V gene are SGHAT and FQNNGV. CDR3 bases: TGTGCCAGCAGCCATTTATCGGCGGGCAGGGGTGGCACTGAAGCTTTCTTT. Translated: CASSHLSAGRGGTEAFF.

The J gene is TRBJ1-2, the V gene TRBV3-1 (or the pseudogene TRBV3-2), with TRBD1 matching 7 bases. Trimming removed 0 bases from V and 5 bases from J; junction bases left unmatched: 12. CDR3 length: 17 residues. From germline, CDR1 is LGHDT and CDR2 YNNKEL (reference sequence). CDR3 DNA: TGTGCCAGCAGCCAAGATCATGGAGGGGGCGAGAAGTATGGCTACACCTTC. This sequence encodes CASSQDHGGGEKYGYTF.

The CDR3: CASSQVSGQGVYGYTF. The CDR3 bases are TGTGCCAGCAGCCAAGTATCGGGACAGGGAGTCTATGGCTACACCTTC. This chain connects TRBV4-2 to TRBJ1-2; 9 bases are a match to TRBD1. Germline V gives CDR1 LGHNA, CDR2 YNFKEQ. With V trimmed by 1 base and J by 4 bases, 7 bases remained unmatched. The CDR3 is made up of 16 amino acids.

V is TRBV6-4 and J is TRBJ1-1, with a tentative D call TRBD1 (5 bases). V lost 6 bases and J 5 bases, leaving 13 bases between the germline ends. The CDR3 loop spans 13 amino acids. Germline CDR1 MRHNA, CDR2 SNTAGT. The CDR3 is CASRAARGTEAFF. CDR3 in DNA: TGTGCCAGCAGGGCCGCTAGGGGAACTGAAGCTTTCTTT.

In the case of this clone: Other DNA variants within this sample encode the same CDR3. The rearrangement joins TRBV2 to TRBJ1-2, with a possible D match to TRBD1 (6 bases). Germline CDR1 is SNHLY and CDR2 is FYNNEI. V was trimmed by 7 bases and J by 6 bases, leaving 12 bases between them. CDR3 length: 12 residues. Here the CDR3 DNA reads TGTGCCAGCACCCGGGACACCGATGGCTACACCTTC. This sequence encodes CASTRDTDGYTF.

V usage is TRBV6-6 and J usage is TRBJ1-2, with D possibly TRBD1 on 6 matching bases. CDR3 length: 13 residues. Trimming took 6 bases from V and 2 from J, leaving 10 bases between them. In germline, CDR1 is MNHNY, CDR2 SVGAGI (reference sequence). In DNA form, the CDR3 reads TGTGCCAGCAGCACCGGGACAAACTATGGCTACACCTTC. Translated: CASSTGTNYGYTF.

This clone was found once. The chain has TRBV9 and TRBJ2-1; 12 nucleotides line up with TRBD2. J was trimmed by 9 bases and V by 2 bases; bases with no gene match: 6. In germline, CDR1 is SGDLS, CDR2 YYNGEE. This CDR3 has 15 amino acids. The CDR3 loop reads CASSVSLAGGSEQFF. The CDR3, as DNA: TGTGCCAGCAGCGTGTCCCTAGCGGGAGGGAGTGAGCAGTTCTTC.

This chain joins TRBV28 and TRBJ2-1, with 9 bases that match TRBD1. Germline assignment: CDR1 MDHEN and CDR2 SYDVKM. V lost 4 bases to trimming and J lost 3 bases; unmatched junction nucleotides: 10. The CDR3 has 17 amino acids. CDR3: CASSSASGTGNYNEQFF. The CDR3 coding sequence is TGTGCCAGCAGTTCCGCCTCCGGGACAGGGAACTACAATGAGCAGTTCTTC. The whole variable domain, remainder taken from reference TRBV28 and TRBJ2-1, is DVKVTQSSRYLVKRTGEKVFLECVQDMDHENMFWYRQDPGLGLRLIYFSYDVKMKEKGDIPEGYSVSREKKERFSLILESASTNQTSMYLCASSSASGTGNYNEQFFGPGTRLTVL.

This rearrangement joins TRBV2 to TRBJ1-1; the D gene is possibly TRBD1 (6 bases). The CDR3 runs to 14 residues. The ends were cut back, 8 bases at V and 4 bases at J, with 17 bases in the middle. CDR1 and CDR2 from the germline V gene are SNHLY and FYNNEI. The CDR3 coding sequence is TGTGCCAGCGTAGCCCAGGGGCACCTCACTGAAGCTTTCTTT. It codes for CASVAQGHLTEAFF.

The chain joins TRBV9 to TRBJ1-1, with TRBD1 identical over 9 bases. Trimming cost V 7 bases and J 4 bases; bases outside gene matches: 8. The CDR3 loop spans 14 amino acids. The germline V gene encodes CDR1 SGDLS and CDR2 YYNGEE. For the CDR3, the DNA is TGTGCCAGCGGAAAGACAGGGGGTAGCACTGAAGCTTTCTTT. Protein product: CASGKTGGSTEAFF.

V is TRBV6-2 or TRBV6-3 and J is TRBJ1-2, with 9 bases aligning to TRBD1. Losses at the gene ends were 2 bases for V and 2 bases for J; bases not matched to a gene: 6. The CDR3 is 16 amino acids. Germline CDR1 reads MNHEY; CDR2 reads SVGEGT. The CDR3 is CASSYTQGTGNYGYTF. CDR3 sequence (DNA): TGTGCCAGCAGTTACACCCAGGGGACAGGGAACTATGGCTACACCTTC.